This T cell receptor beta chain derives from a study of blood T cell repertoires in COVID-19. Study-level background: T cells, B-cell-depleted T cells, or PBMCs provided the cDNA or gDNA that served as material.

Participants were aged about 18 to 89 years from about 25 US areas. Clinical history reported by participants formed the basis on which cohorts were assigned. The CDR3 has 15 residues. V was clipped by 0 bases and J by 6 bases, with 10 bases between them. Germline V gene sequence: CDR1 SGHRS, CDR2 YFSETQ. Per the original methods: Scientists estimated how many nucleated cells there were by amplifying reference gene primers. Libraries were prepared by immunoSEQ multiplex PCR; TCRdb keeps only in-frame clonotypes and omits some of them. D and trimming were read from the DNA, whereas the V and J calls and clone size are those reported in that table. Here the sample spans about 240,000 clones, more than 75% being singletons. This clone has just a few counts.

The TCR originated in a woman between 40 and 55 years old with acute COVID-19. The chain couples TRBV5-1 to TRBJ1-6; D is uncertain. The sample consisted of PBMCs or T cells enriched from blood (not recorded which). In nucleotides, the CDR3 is TGCGCCAGCAGCTTGGGTGATATCGGTAATTCACCCCTCCACTTT. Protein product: CASSLGDIGNSPLHF.